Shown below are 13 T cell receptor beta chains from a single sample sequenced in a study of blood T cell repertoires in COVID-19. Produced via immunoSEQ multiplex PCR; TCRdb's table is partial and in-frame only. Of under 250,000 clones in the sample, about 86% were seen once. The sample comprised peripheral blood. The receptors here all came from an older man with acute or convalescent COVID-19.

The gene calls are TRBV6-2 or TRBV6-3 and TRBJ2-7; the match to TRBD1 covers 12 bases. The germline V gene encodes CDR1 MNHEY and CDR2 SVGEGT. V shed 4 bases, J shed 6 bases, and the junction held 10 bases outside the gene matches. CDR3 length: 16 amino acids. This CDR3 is CASSSPGQGARGEQYF. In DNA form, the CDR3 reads TGTGCCAGCAGTTCCCCGGGACAGGGGGCGCGGGGCGAGCAGTACTTC.

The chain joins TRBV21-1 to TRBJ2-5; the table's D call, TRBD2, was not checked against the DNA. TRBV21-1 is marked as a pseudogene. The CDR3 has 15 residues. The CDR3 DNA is TGTGCCAGCAGCAAAGTCAAGAAGCGGGAGGAGACCCAGTACTTC. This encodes CASSKVKKREETQYF.

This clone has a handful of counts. CDR3 amino acids: CASSWTRGLEKLFF. The CDR3 region has the DNA TGTGCCAGTTCGTGGACCAGGGGGTTGGAAAAACTGTTTTTT. The V gene is TRBV19, the J gene TRBJ1-4; 7 bases agree with TRBD1. The germline gives CDR1 LNHDA, CDR2 SQIVND (reference sequence). The CDR3 is 14 residues long. The V and J ends lost 8 bases and 8 bases, in that order; junction bases with no gene match: 11. Combining the CDR3 with reference TRBV19 and TRBJ1-4 gives the whole variable domain DGGITQSPKYLFRKEGQNVTLSCEQNLNHDAMYWYRQDPGQGLRLIYYSQIVNDFQKGDIAEGYSVSREKKESFPLTVTSAQKNPTAFYLCASSWTRGLEKLFFGSGTQLSVL.

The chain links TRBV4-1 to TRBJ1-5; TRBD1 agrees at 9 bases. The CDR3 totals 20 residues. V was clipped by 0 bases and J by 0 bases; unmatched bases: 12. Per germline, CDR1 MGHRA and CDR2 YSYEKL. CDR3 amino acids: CASSQDSGQGYEYSNQPQHF. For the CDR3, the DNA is TGCGCCAGCAGCCAAGACTCGGGACAGGGTTATGAATATAGCAATCAGCCCCAGCATTTT.

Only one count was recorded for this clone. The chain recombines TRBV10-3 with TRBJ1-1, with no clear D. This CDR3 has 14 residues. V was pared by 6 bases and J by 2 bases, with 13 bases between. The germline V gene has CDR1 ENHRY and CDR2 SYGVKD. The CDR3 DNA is TGTGCCATCAGGCAAGTCCGGGTAAACACTGAAGCTTTCTTT. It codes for CAIRQVRVNTEAFF.

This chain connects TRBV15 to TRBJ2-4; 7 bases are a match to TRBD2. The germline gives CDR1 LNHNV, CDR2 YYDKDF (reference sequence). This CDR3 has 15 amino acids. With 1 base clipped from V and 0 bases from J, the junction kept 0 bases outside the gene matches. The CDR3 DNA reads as TGTGCCACCAGCAGAGGGGAGGGAGCCAAAAACATTCAGTACTTC. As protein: CATSRGEGAKNIQYF.

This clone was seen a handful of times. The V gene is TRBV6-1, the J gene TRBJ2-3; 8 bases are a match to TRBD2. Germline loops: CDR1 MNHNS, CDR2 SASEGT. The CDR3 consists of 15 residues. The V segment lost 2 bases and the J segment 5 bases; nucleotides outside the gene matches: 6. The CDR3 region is CASSETLAGGDTQYF. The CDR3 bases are TGTGCCAGCAGTGAAACCTTGGCGGGGGGAGATACGCAGTATTTT.

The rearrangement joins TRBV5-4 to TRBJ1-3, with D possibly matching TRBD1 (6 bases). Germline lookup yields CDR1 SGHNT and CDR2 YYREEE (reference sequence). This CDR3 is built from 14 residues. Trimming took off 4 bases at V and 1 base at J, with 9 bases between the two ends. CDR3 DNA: TGTGCCAGCAGCCCAGGACAGTCTGGAAACACCATATATTTT. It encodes CASSPGQSGNTIYF.

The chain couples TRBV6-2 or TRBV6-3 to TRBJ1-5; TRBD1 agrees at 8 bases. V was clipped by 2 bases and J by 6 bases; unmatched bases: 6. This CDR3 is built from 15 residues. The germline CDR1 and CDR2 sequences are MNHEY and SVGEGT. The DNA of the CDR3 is TGTGCCAGCAGTTACAGACAGGGGAACACTCAGCCCCAGCATTTT. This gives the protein CASSYRQGNTQPQHF.

DNA for the CDR3: TGTGCCAGTAGTCCCGTCGACAGGATTAATCAGCCCCAGCATTTT. Translated: CASSPVDRINQPQHF. The V call is TRBV19, the J call TRBJ1-5; TRBD1 might be the D (6 bases). V was shortened by 5 bases and J by 4 bases, with 15 bases between the two germline ends. The CDR3 has 15 residues. Germline CDR1 is LNHDA and CDR2 is SQIVND (reference sequence). The variable domain in full, completed from reference TRBV19 and TRBJ1-5, reads DGGITQSPKYLFRKEGQNVTLSCEQNLNHDAMYWYRQDPGQGLRLIYYSQIVNDFQKGDIAEGYSVSREKKESFPLTVTSAQKNPTAFYLCASSPVDRINQPQHFGDGTRLSIL.

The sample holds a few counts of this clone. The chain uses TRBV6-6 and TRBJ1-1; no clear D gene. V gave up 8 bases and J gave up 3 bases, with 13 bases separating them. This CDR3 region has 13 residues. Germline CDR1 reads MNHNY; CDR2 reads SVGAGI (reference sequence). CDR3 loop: CASLLWEYTEAFF. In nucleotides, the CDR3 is TGTGCCAGCTTATTATGGGAGTACACTGAAGCTTTCTTT.

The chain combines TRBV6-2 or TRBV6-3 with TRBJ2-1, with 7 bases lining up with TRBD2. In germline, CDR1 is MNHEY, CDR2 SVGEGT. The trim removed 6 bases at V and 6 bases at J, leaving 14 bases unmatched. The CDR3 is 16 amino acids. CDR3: CASSHPGGGSFNEQFF. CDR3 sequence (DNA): TGTGCCAGCAGCCACCCGGGCGGGGGATCATTCAATGAGCAGTTCTTC.

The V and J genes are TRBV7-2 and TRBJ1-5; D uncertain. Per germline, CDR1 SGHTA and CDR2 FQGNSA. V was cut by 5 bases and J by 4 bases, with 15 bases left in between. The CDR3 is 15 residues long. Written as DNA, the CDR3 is TGTGCCAGCAGCCCGAGGGCCGCAACTAATCAGCCCCAGCATTTT. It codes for CASSPRAATNQPQHF.